These 21 T cell receptor beta chains were all obtained from the same sample, sequenced in a study of CD8+ T cells in alopecia areata. Extracted RNA was reverse transcribed, and the resulting cDNA served as sequencing template. Clones were read by immunoSEQ multiplex PCR, and TCRdb kept only the in-frame ones, dropping some. The data hold more than 95,000 clones, with roughly 41% observed a single time. The sample taken for sequencing was CD4+ T cells sorted from blood. These receptors were obtained from a human donor with alopecia areata.

This rearrangement joins TRBV6-6 to TRBJ2-5; tentatively, D is TRBD2 (6 bases). Germline-derived CDR1 and CDR2 are MNHNY and SVGAGI (reference sequence). The V and J ends lost 3 bases and 9 bases respectively, with 20 bases between them. The CDR3 loop spans 15 amino acids. The CDR3 loop is CASSYDGGAQGAQYF. CDR3 DNA: TGTGCCAGCAGTTATGACGGGGGAGCCCAAGGGGCCCAGTACTTC.

Regarding this clone: The junction and the germline gene differ at one end; a read error may be behind it. This chain connects TRBV20-1 to TRBJ2-1; TRBD2 matches 7 bases. This CDR3 contains 11 residues. Germline lookup yields CDR1 DFQATT and CDR2 SNEGSKA (reference sequence). CDR3 region: CSASLGGDSVF. The CDR3 DNA follows: TGCAGTGCTAGTCTTGGGGGGGACTCCGTCTTC.

This clone was counted only a few times. V is TRBV5-1 and J is TRBJ2-5; 8 bases line up with TRBD1. The CDR3 is made up of 14 amino acids. Trimming removed 4 bases from V and 4 bases from J; junction bases left unmatched: 6. The germline CDR1 and CDR2 sequences are SGHRS and YFSETQ. The CDR3 reads CASSTGQGVETQYF. The DNA for the CDR3 is TGCGCCAGCAGCACCGGACAGGGAGTAGAGACCCAGTACTTC.

The V and J genes are TRBV28 and TRBJ2-7; a weak D match, TRBD1 (5 bases). Germline assignment: CDR1 MDHEN and CDR2 SYDVKM. Trimming stripped 3 bases from V and 3 bases from J, with 15 bases between. CDR3 length: 15 residues. CDR3 nucleotide sequence: TGTGCCAGCAGTTTGGCAGGGTTTAAGGGCTACGAGCAGTACTTC. It yields the protein CASSLAGFKGYEQYF.

The chain has TRBV27 and TRBJ2-5; 9 bases align to TRBD1. Germline CDR1 is MNHEY and CDR2 is SMNVEV (reference sequence). This CDR3 region has 16 residues. J lost 1 base, V lost 6 bases, and 9 bases had no gene match. The CDR3 nucleotides are TGTGCCAGCAGCCCTGGGACAGGGCACCCCCAAGAGACCCAGTACTTC. Amino acids: CASSPGTGHPQETQYF.

This clone was counted only a few times. The chain recombines TRBV7-9 with TRBJ2-3; D is ambiguous. Trimming took 11 bases from V and 5 from J, leaving 17 bases between them. The CDR3 contains 13 residues. Germline-derived CDR1 and CDR2 are SEHNR and FQNEAQ (reference sequence). The CDR3 region has the DNA TGTGCCGCCAAGAGTACTGGCATAGATACGCAGTATTTT. Translating it yields CAAKSTGIDTQYF.

This clone was observed a single time. The V and J genes are TRBV5-4 and TRBJ2-5; D remains unclear. The CDR3 is 14 amino acids. V gave up 0 bases and J gave up 3 bases, with 9 bases separating them. Germline V gene sequence: CDR1 SGHNT, CDR2 YYREEE (reference sequence). The CDR3 region has the DNA TGTGCCAGCAGCTTGGCCAGACGGGAAGAGACCCAGTACTTC. Residues: CASSLARREETQYF.

The table lists this clone with a few counts. The rearrangement links TRBV18 to TRBJ2-5; D may correspond to TRBD1 or TRBD2 (5 bases each). This CDR3 contains 14 residues. The V end lost 6 bases, the J end lost 2 bases, and 13 bases lay between the germline ends. The germline CDR1 and CDR2 sequences are KGHSH and LQKENI. In DNA form, the CDR3 reads TGTGCCAGCTCCGTTGGGACCAGACAAGAGACCCAGTACTTC. Its protein is CASSVGTRQETQYF. The full variable domain, rest sourced from reference TRBV18 and TRBJ2-5, is NAGVMQNPRHLVRRRGQEARLRCSPMKGHSHVYWYRQLPEEGLKFMVYLQKENIIDESGMPKERFSAEFPKEGPSILRIQQVVRGDSAAYFCASSVGTRQETQYFGPGTRLLVL.

The V gene is TRBV30, the J gene TRBJ2-3; TRBD2 matches at 10 bases. The CDR3 runs 18 residues. CDR1 is GTSNPN, CDR2 SVGIG, per germline (reference sequence). V was pared by 0 bases and J by 8 bases, with 17 bases of the junction left unmatched. The CDR3 region has the DNA TGTGCCTGGAGTGTACGTGTAGGGCTAGCGGGAGTGATGAGTACGCAGTATTTT. Translation: CAWSVRVGLAGVMSTQYF.

This clone was seen only a few times. The chain is built from TRBV5-4 and TRBJ2-3; 10 bases agree with TRBD2. The trim removed 10 bases at V and 1 base at J, leaving 3 bases unmatched. The CDR3 is 13 amino acids. Germline V gives CDR1 SGHNT, CDR2 YYREEE (reference sequence). CDR3 bases: TGTGCCGGCGGGACTAGCGGCACAGATACGCAGTATTTT. Residues: CAGGTSGTDTQYF.

In regard to this clone: Other DNA sequences in this specimen translate into the identical CDR3. The chain recombines TRBV5-1 with TRBJ2-3, with 9 bases lining up with TRBD2. Per germline, CDR1 SGHRS and CDR2 YFSETQ. The V segment lost 0 bases and the J segment 3 bases; nucleotides outside the gene matches: 5. The CDR3 is 16 amino acids. The CDR3 nucleotides are TGCGCCAGCAGCTTGGGTCTAGCGGGATCTACAGATACGCAGTATTTT. It codes for CASSLGLAGSTDTQYF.

There are a few counts of this clone. The chain is built from TRBV6-6 and TRBJ2-5, with 10 bases fitting TRBD2. The CDR3 is 15 amino acids. Germline loops: CDR1 MNHNY, CDR2 SVGAGI (reference sequence). The junction had 1 base not matched to a gene; V was cut back by 2 bases and J by 1 base. Here the CDR3 reads CASSYPSGGQETQYF. The DNA of the CDR3 is TGTGCCAGCAGTTACCCTAGCGGGGGCCAAGAGACCCAGTACTTC.

This clone was detected a few times. The chain links TRBV7-3 to TRBJ1-1; D might be TRBD1 (6 bases). This CDR3 comprises 13 residues. V lost 4 bases, J lost 11 bases, and 17 bases lay in between. Per the germline V gene, CDR1 is SGHTA and CDR2 is FQGTGA. The CDR3 sequence: CASSSRQDSLAFF. For the CDR3, the DNA is TGTGCCAGCAGCTCCCGACAGGATTCGTTGGCTTTCTTT. Drawing the rest from reference TRBV7-3 and TRBJ1-1, the complete variable domain is GAGVSQTPSNKVTEKGKYVELRCDPISGHTALYWYRQSLGQGPEFLIYFQGTGAADDSGLPNDRFFAVRPEGSVSTLKIQRTERGDSAVYLCASSSRQDSLAFFGQGTRLTVV.

This clone was seen more than once but under ten times. CDR3 protein: CASSSPGRALIPYF. The CDR3 DNA sequence: TGTGCCAGCAGTTCCCCGGGCAGGGCGCTTATCCCGTACTTC. This sequence joins TRBV28 and TRBJ2-7; D is perhaps TRBD1 (5 bases). Trimming pared 4 bases from V and 12 bases from J, leaving 22 bases between. The CDR3 totals 14 residues. Germline V gives CDR1 MDHEN, CDR2 SYDVKM.

The genes are TRBV27 and TRBJ2-7, with D possibly matching TRBD2 (7 bases). The CDR3 extends over 15 amino acids. Germline CDR1 reads MNHEY; CDR2 reads SMNVEV (reference sequence). V was cut by 2 bases and J by 4 bases, with 15 bases left in between. The CDR3 DNA is TGTGCCAGCAGTTTACATGGGCGGGGGCTGTACGAGCAGTACTTC. Protein: CASSLHGRGLYEQYF.

This clone was seen more than once but under ten times. This rearrangement joins TRBV7-2 to TRBJ2-7; D call uncertain. V dropped 1 base and J dropped 3 bases, with 4 bases sitting between them. This CDR3 contains 12 residues. CDR1 SGHTA and CDR2 FQGNSA come from the germline V gene. The CDR3 nucleotides are TGTGCCAGCAGCTTAGTCAACTACGAGCAGTACTTC. Protein sequence: CASSLVNYEQYF.

This clone came up a few times. The chain carries TRBV7-9 and TRBJ2-1; TRBD2 matches at 8 bases. Germline V gene sequence: CDR1 SEHNR, CDR2 FQNEAQ (reference sequence). The CDR3 extends over 16 amino acids. V was clipped by 5 bases and J by 6 bases; unmatched bases: 12. The CDR3 protein is CASSPKRESGSNEQFF. The CDR3 nucleotides are TGTGCCAGCAGCCCTAAGCGGGAGTCGGGTAGCAATGAGCAGTTCTTC.

The chain recombines TRBV4-3 with TRBJ2-6; D is uncertain. CDR3 length: 16 amino acids. V was shortened by 0 bases and J by 4 bases, with 10 bases between the two germline ends. The germline V gene encodes CDR1 LGHNA and CDR2 YSLEER. The CDR3 sequence is CASSQDGPPGANVLTF. The CDR3, as DNA: TGCGCCAGCAGCCAAGATGGGCCCCCCGGGGCCAACGTCCTGACTTTC.

The V and J genes are TRBV7-9 and TRBJ2-5, with D possibly matching TRBD2 (6 bases). V was shortened by 4 bases and J by 1 base, with 7 bases between the two germline ends. CDR1 SEHNR and CDR2 FQNEAQ come from the germline V gene (reference sequence). The CDR3 is 13 residues long. The CDR3 reads CASSSGSQETQYF. The DNA for the CDR3 is TGTGCCAGCAGCTCCGGGAGCCAAGAGACCCAGTACTTC.

The CDR3 spells CSAGSSGLAGGPTDTQYF. CDR3 DNA sequence: TGCAGCGCAGGGAGTTCGGGACTAGCGGGAGGGCCGACAGATACGCAGTATTTT. The V gene is TRBV29-1, the J gene TRBJ2-3; 16 bases fit TRBD2. The CDR3 is made up of 18 amino acids. J lost 3 bases, V lost 7 bases, and 13 bases had no gene match. CDR1 is SQVTM, CDR2 ANQGSEA, per germline.

This clone was counted a few times. The chain joins TRBV7-2 to TRBJ2-1; 7 bases line up with TRBD1. Trimming at V came to 8 bases and at J to 0 bases, leaving 10 bases not matched to a gene. There are 16 residues in the CDR3. From germline, CDR1 is SGHTA and CDR2 FQGNSA. The CDR3 DNA sequence: TGTGCCAGCTACAACGGACCAGGGGGCTCCTACAATGAGCAGTTCTTC. This encodes CASYNGPGGSYNEQFF.